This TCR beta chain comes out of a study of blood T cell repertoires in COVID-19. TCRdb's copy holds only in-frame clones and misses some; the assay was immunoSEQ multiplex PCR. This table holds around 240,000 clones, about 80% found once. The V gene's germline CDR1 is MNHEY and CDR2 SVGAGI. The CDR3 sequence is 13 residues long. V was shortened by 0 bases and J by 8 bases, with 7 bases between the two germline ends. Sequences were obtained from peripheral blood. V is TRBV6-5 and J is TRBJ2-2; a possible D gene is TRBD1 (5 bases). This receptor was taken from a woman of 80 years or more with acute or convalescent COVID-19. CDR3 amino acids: CASSYSRGGELFF. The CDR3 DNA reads TGTGCCAGCAGTTACTCAAGGGGTGGGGAGCTGTTTTTT.